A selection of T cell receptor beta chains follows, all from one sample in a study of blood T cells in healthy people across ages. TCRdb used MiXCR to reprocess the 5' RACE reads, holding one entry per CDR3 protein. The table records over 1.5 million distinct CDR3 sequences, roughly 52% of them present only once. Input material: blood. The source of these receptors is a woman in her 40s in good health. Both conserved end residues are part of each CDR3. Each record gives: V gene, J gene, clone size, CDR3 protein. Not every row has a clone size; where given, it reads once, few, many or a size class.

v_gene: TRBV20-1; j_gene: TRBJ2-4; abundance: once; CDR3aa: CSARKGEAKNIQYF
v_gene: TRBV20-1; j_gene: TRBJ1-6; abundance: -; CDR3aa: CSARGVTTYNSPLHF
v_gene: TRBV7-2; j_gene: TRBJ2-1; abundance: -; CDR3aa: CASSPWGGNQETQFF
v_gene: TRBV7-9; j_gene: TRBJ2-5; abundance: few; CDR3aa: CASSTGGKTQYF
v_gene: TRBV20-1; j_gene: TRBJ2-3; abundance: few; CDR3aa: CSASVAGPDTQYF
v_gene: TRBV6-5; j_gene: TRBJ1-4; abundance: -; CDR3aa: CASSRDPGMKKLFF
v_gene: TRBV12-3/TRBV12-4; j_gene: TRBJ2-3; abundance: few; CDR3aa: CASRALAVSTDTQYF
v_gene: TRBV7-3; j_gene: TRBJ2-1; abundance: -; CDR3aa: CASSLVTLSGEQFF
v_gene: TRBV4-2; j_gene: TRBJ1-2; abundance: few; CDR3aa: CASSPGASTLLDNYGYTF
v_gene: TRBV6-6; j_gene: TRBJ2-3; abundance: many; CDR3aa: CASSSGGYTDTQYF
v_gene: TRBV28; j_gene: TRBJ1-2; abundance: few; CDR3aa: CASRATGYGYTF
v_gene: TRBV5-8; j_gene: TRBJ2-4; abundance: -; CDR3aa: CASSGTSPFYNEQYF
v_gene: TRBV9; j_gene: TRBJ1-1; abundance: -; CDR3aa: CASSVGASEAFF
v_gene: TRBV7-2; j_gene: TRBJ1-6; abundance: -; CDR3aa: CASSLSGTANSPLHF
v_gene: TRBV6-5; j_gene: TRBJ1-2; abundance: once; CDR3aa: CVSSYSPGANYGYTF
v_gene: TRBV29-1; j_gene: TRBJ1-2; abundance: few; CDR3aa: CSVDTGGAMDHYGYTF
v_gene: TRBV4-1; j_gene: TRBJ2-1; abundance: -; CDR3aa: CASSHRLASYNEQFF
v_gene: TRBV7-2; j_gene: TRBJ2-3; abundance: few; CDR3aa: CASSSPTVSSTDTQYF
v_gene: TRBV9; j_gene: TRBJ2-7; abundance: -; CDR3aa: CASSNAGTGYEQYF
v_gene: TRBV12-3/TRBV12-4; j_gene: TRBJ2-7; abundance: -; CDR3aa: CASTPEGGSYEQYF
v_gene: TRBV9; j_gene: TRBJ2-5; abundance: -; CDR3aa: CASSASGFKETQYF
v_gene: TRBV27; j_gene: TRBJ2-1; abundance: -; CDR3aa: CASRQPGQGRNEQFF